Presented here are 26 T cell receptor beta chains from one specimen sequenced in a study of blood T cell repertoires in COVID-19. Profiled with immunoSEQ multiplex PCR; TCRdb holds only in-frame clones, not every one. The profile shows roughly 140,000 clones, 75% to 85% of them singletons. Sequencing was done on a sample of peripheral blood. These receptors originate from a woman aged 50 to 60 with acute or convalescent COVID-19.

The sample holds a few counts of this clone. The rearrangement joins TRBV7-2 to TRBJ2-7; TRBD1 matches 7 bases. After removal of 5 bases from V and 6 bases from J, the junction contained 4 bases not matched to a gene. Germline CDR1 is SGHTA and CDR2 is FQGNSA. CDR3 length: 12 amino acids. The CDR3 sequence is CASSRQGPEQYF. The CDR3 DNA reads TGTGCCAGCAGCCGACAGGGACCCGAGCAGTACTTC.

This chain links TRBV11-1 with TRBJ2-7, with a possible D match to TRBD1 (5 bases). CDR3 length: 14 amino acids. V was cut by 6 bases and J by 0 bases, with 12 bases left in between. Germline V gene sequence: CDR1 SGHAT, CDR2 FQDESV (reference sequence). The CDR3 loop is CASSLIQASYEQYF. The CDR3 DNA sequence: TGTGCCAGCAGTCTGATACAGGCCTCCTACGAGCAGTACTTC. Drawing the rest from reference TRBV11-1 and TRBJ2-7, the complete variable domain is EAEVAQSPRYKITEKSQAVAFWCDPISGHATLYWYRQILGQGPELLVQFQDESVVDDSQLPKDRFSAERLKGVDSTLKIQPAELGDSAMYLCASSLIQASYEQYFGPGTRLTVT.

This chain links TRBV6-5 with TRBJ2-1; 7 nucleotides align to TRBD2. V shed 10 bases, J shed 5 bases, and the junction held 5 bases outside the gene matches. CDR3 length equals 12 residues. CDR1 and CDR2 from the germline V gene are MNHEY and SVGAGI. Here the CDR3 reads CATRGFNNEQFF. CDR3 coding DNA: TGTGCCACGCGGGGGTTTAACAATGAGCAGTTCTTC.

This sequence joins TRBV30 and TRBJ1-2; TRBD1 aligns across 7 bases. From germline, CDR1 is GTSNPN and CDR2 SVGIG (reference sequence). The CDR3 has 14 amino acids. V lost 4 bases to trimming and J lost 4 bases; unmatched junction nucleotides: 9. CDR3 coding DNA: TGTGCCTGGACCGGGACAGCACGACCCTATGGCTACACCTTC. Protein sequence: CAWTGTARPYGYTF.

This sequence joins TRBV28 and TRBJ2-2; no clear D. The CDR3 covers 14 residues. V was cut by 3 bases and J by 4 bases, with 9 bases left in between. The germline gives CDR1 MDHEN, CDR2 SYDVKM. CDR3 sequence reads: CASSLGVGTGELFF. As DNA, the CDR3 is TGTGCCAGCAGTTTGGGCGTAGGCACCGGGGAGCTGTTTTTT. Full variable domain (missing parts from reference TRBV28 and TRBJ2-2): DVKVTQSSRYLVKRTGEKVFLECVQDMDHENMFWYRQDPGLGLRLIYFSYDVKMKEKGDIPEGYSVSREKKERFSLILESASTNQTSMYLCASSLGVGTGELFFGEGSRLTVL.

V is TRBV6-5 and J is TRBJ2-5; tentative D call: TRBD1 (5 bases). The length of the CDR3 is 13 residues. The germline CDR1 and CDR2 sequences are MNHEY and SVGAGI. Trimming removed 5 bases at V and 0 bases at J, with 7 bases between. DNA of the CDR3: TGTGCCAGCAGTAGACAGTACCAAGAGACCCAGTACTTC. Translated, it gives CASSRQYQETQYF.

The V call is TRBV4-1, the J call TRBJ1-2, with D perhaps matching TRBD1 (6 bases). The CDR3 runs to 17 residues. Germline-derived CDR1 and CDR2 are MGHRA and YSYEKL. Trimming removed 1 base from V and 8 bases from J, with 23 bases in between. The CDR3 reads CASSQGFNRATPGGYTF. CDR3 sequence (DNA): TGCGCCAGCAGCCAAGGGTTTAACAGGGCCACACCTGGGGGCTACACCTTC.

This chain links TRBV7-9 with TRBJ1-2; D remains unclear. Germline CDR1 SEHNR, CDR2 FQNEAQ (reference sequence). V shed 4 bases and J shed 6 bases, with 12 bases lying between them. The CDR3 contains 13 residues. The CDR3 spells CASSYTGRDGYTF. The DNA for the CDR3 is TGTGCCAGCAGCTACACCGGGAGGGATGGCTACACCTTC.

V and J are TRBV7-8 and TRBJ2-7, with D possibly TRBD2 on 6 matching bases. Deletions cut 2 bases from V and 2 bases from J, with 10 bases between. Germline V gene data show CDR1 as SGHVS and CDR2 as FQNEAQ. The CDR3 consists of 14 residues. CDR3 region: CASSLTGETYEQYF. DNA of the CDR3: TGTGCCAGCAGCTTAACGGGGGAGACCTACGAGCAGTACTTC.

This chain connects TRBV19 to TRBJ2-1; the match to TRBD2 covers 13 bases. Germline CDR1 LNHDA, CDR2 SQIVND (reference sequence). The CDR3 spans 14 residues. The junction had 6 bases not matched to a gene; V was cut back by 7 bases and J by 9 bases. The CDR3 loop is CASTTSGGAIEQFF. In nucleotides, the CDR3 is TGTGCCAGTACTACTAGCGGGGGGGCCATTGAGCAGTTCTTC.

The gene calls are TRBV19 and TRBJ1-4; D not certain. Germline assignment: CDR1 LNHDA and CDR2 SQIVND (reference sequence). The V end was cut by 7 bases, the J end by 4 bases, with 13 bases between. This CDR3 spans 14 amino acids. CDR3 sequence (DNA): TGTGCCAGTACTCCGCAGGATCTTAATGAAAAACTGTTTTTT. Residues: CASTPQDLNEKLFF.

The chain combines TRBV9 with TRBJ2-5; 7 bases fit TRBD2. Germline CDR1 SGDLS, CDR2 YYNGEE. V shed 7 bases, J shed 5 bases, and the junction held 11 bases outside the gene matches. The CDR3 runs to 14 residues. CDR3 residues: CASATGGTRETQYF. CDR3 coding DNA: TGTGCCAGCGCTACCGGGGGGACGAGGGAGACCCAGTACTTC.

J is TRBJ1-6 and V is TRBV5-4, with 12 bases lining up with TRBD1. CDR3 size: 14 residues. Germline assignment: CDR1 SGHNT and CDR2 YYREEE (reference sequence). V shed 10 bases, J shed 10 bases, and the junction held 9 bases outside the gene matches. DNA for the CDR3: TGTGCCTCCCGGGACAGGGGGCCGGGATCACCCCTCCACTTT. It encodes CASRDRGPGSPLHF.

V gene TRBV18 combines with J gene TRBJ1-6; a weak D match, TRBD1 (6 bases). The CDR3 is 17 residues long. Trimming pared 3 bases from V and 0 bases from J, leaving 12 bases between. CDR1 and CDR2 (germline): KGHSH, LQKENI. The CDR3 protein is CASSPNDRSSYNSPLHF. The CDR3 region has the DNA TGTGCCAGCTCACCGAACGACAGGAGCTCCTATAATTCACCCCTCCACTTT. Looking up the rest from reference TRBV18 and TRBJ1-6 gives the full variable domain: NAGVMQNPRHLVRRRGQEARLRCSPMKGHSHVYWYRQLPEEGLKFMVYLQKENIIDESGMPKERFSAEFPKEGPSILRIQQVVRGDSAAYFCASSPNDRSSYNSPLHFGNGTRLTVT.

The rearrangement joins TRBV7-9 to TRBJ1-3; D unclear. This CDR3 contains 14 residues. Germline lookup yields CDR1 SEHNR and CDR2 FQNEAQ (reference sequence). V was clipped by 4 bases and J by 4 bases, with 11 bases between them. The CDR3 spells CASSSTGEGNTIYF. The CDR3 nucleotides read TGTGCCAGCAGCTCCACCGGGGAAGGAAACACCATATATTTT. The full variable domain, with the rest looked up from reference TRBV7-9 and TRBJ1-3, is DTGVSQNPRHKITKRGQNVTFRCDPISEHNRLYWYRQTLGQGPEFLTYFQNEAQLEKSRLLSDRFSAERPKGSFSTLEIQRTEQGDSAMYLCASSSTGEGNTIYFGEGSWLTVV.

V is TRBV2 and J is TRBJ1-2; D gene unclear. The germline gives CDR1 SNHLY, CDR2 FYNNEI. Deletions cut 6 bases from V and 10 bases from J, with 18 bases between. The CDR3 is 13 amino acids. CDR3 coding DNA: TGTGCCAGCAGAGGTGAATCGTCGGCGGACTACACCTTC. This gives the protein CASRGESSADYTF.

This rearrangement joins TRBV5-1 to TRBJ1-5, with TRBD1 identical over 8 bases. The CDR3 length is 14 residues. Germline V lookup: CDR1 SGHRS, CDR2 YFSETQ. V shed 4 bases, J shed 8 bases, and the junction held 8 bases outside the gene matches. In DNA form, the CDR3 reads TGCGCCAGCAGCCCCGGACAGGGTAGGGAGCCCCAGCATTTT. It codes for CASSPGQGREPQHF.

In this sample, this clone turned up once. The rearrangement links TRBV27 to TRBJ1-6, with 10 bases lining up with TRBD1. Per the germline V gene, CDR1 is MNHEY and CDR2 is SMNVEV (reference sequence). The V gene end was trimmed by 4 bases and the J gene end by 6 bases; junction bases not matched to a gene: 3. The CDR3 extends over 15 amino acids. CDR3 in amino acids: CASSSDRGPNSPLHF. The CDR3 nucleotides read TGTGCCAGCAGTTCCGACAGGGGGCCTAATTCACCCCTCCACTTT.

This sequence joins TRBV11-1 and TRBJ2-3; D possibly corresponds to TRBD1 (5 bases). Germline lookup yields CDR1 SGHAT and CDR2 FQDESV (reference sequence). This CDR3 region has 16 residues. Trimming left V 5 bases short and J 0 bases short, with 15 bases between. CDR3 in amino acids: CASSPSTWGSTDTQYF. DNA for the CDR3: TGTGCCAGCAGCCCCTCAACTTGGGGCAGCACAGATACGCAGTATTTT.

This rearrangement joins TRBV3-1 (or the pseudogene TRBV3-2) to TRBJ2-6; D is ambiguous. Germline values: CDR1 LGHDT, CDR2 YNNKEL (reference sequence). CDR3 size: 13 residues. V lost 5 bases and J lost 3, with 5 bases in between. DNA of the CDR3: TGTGCCAGCAGCAGAGGTGGGGCCAACGTCCTGACTTTC. It codes for CASSRGGANVLTF.

The V call is TRBV6-5, the J call TRBJ2-7, with TRBD1 identical over 8 bases. This CDR3 region has 13 residues. Looked up from germline, CDR1 is MNHEY and CDR2 is SVGAGI. Trimming cost V 11 bases and J 0 bases; bases outside gene matches: 6. In DNA, the CDR3 is TGTGCCGCTCGACAGGGGAGCTCCTACGAGCAGTACTTC. Translating it yields CAARQGSSYEQYF.

The genes are TRBV12-3 or TRBV12-4 and TRBJ1-1, with D tentatively TRBD1 (5 bases). This CDR3 region has 13 residues. Trimming pared 6 bases from V and 9 bases from J, leaving 17 bases between. CDR3 region: CASRNRDLEKAFF. The CDR3 nucleotides read TGTGCCAGCAGGAACCGGGACTTAGAGAAAGCTTTCTTT.

The chain couples TRBV19 to TRBJ1-1; no definite D call. CDR3 length: 14 amino acids. The germline V gene has CDR1 LNHDA and CDR2 SQIVND (reference sequence). Trimming took off 5 bases at V and 0 bases at J, with 10 bases between the two ends. The CDR3 loop reads CASSFQNLNTEAFF. Here the CDR3 DNA reads TGTGCCAGTAGTTTTCAGAACCTGAACACTGAAGCTTTCTTT.

CDR3 amino acids: CASSDDRYNEQFF. CDR3 bases: TGTGCCAGCAGTGATGACAGGTACAATGAGCAGTTCTTC. The chain couples TRBV6-2 or TRBV6-3 to TRBJ2-1; D perhaps matches TRBD1 (6 bases). CDR3 length: 13 amino acids. Germline V lookup: CDR1 MNHEY, CDR2 SVGEGT. V lost 5 bases and J 4 bases, leaving 9 bases between the germline ends.

The rearrangement links TRBV6-6 to TRBJ1-2; D gene unclear. CDR1 and CDR2 (germline): MNHNY, SVGAGI (reference sequence). The length of the CDR3 is 14 residues. V lost 4 bases, J lost 4 bases, and 13 bases lay in between. The CDR3 protein is CASSSGMGSYGYTF. CDR3 sequence (DNA): TGTGCCAGCAGTTCTGGGATGGGGAGCTATGGCTACACCTTC.

V usage is TRBV27 and J usage is TRBJ1-2; no clear D. V was pared by 5 bases and J by 1 base, with 11 bases between. Looked up from germline, CDR1 is MNHEY and CDR2 is SMNVEV (reference sequence). The CDR3 has 14 residues. The CDR3 region is CASSTLGVNYGYTF. DNA of the CDR3: TGTGCCAGCAGTACCCTCGGGGTTAACTATGGCTACACCTTC.